This T cell receptor beta chain was retrieved from a study of blood T cell repertoires in COVID-19. Study overall: Samples representing acute and convalescent COVID-19 were sourced from the United States, Italy and Spain. PBMCs, B-cell-depleted T cells, or T cells were the source of the cDNA or gDNA that made up the material.

With V trimmed by 7 bases and J by 0 bases, 6 bases remained unmatched. Germline CDR1 reads SGHVS; CDR2 reads FNYEAQ. The CDR3 is 16 amino acids. Original processing notes: By means of reference gene primer amplification, nucleated cell counts were estimated. Using immunoSEQ multiplex PCR, the repertoire was profiled, and TCRdb retains in-frame clones only, with some absent. The D gene and trimming were derived from the DNA, and the V and J assignments and clone size from that table. The table records tens of thousands of clones, around 78% of them present only once. Sequenced material: peripheral blood. This clonotype was obtained from a human donor in a cohort sampled during active COVID-19. The chain joins TRBV7-6 to TRBJ2-6, with 7 positions matching TRBD2. Here the CDR3 reads CASNTRTSSGANVLTF. The CDR3 nucleotides read TGTGCCAGCAACACCCGGACTAGCTCTGGGGCCAACGTCCTGACTTTC.